Listed below are T cell receptor beta chains from one sample, sequenced in a study of cytomegalovirus exposure and HLA in healthy donors. The protocol was immunoSEQ multiplex PCR, while the TCRdb copy is restricted to in-frame clones and leaves out a portion. The data show 150,000 to 200,000 clones, 70% to 85% seen once. Sequencing was done on a sample of PBMCs. The source is a human donor in good health. Each CDR3 is given without its conserved first and last residue.

v_gene,j_gene,CDR3aa
TRBV25-1,TRBJ1-1,ASSEGRGRWTEAF
TRBV18,TRBJ2-1,ASSSSQDNEQF
TRBV5-4,TRBJ2-1,ASSSRTGTTSEQF
TRBV7-9,TRBJ1-6,ASSNRDRRNSPLH
TRBV9,TRBJ2-1,ASSPGSAGEQF
TRBV19,TRBJ1-1,ASSKLQGRAEAF
TRBV6-1,TRBJ1-2,ASSLQGNEGYT
TRBV14,TRBJ1-6,ASSQDAGINNSPLH
TRBV14,TRBJ1-1,ASASGGTGSAEAF
TRBV6-5,TRBJ1-5,ASSYSSSNQPQH
TRBV7-9,TRBJ1-2,ASSLVPGGNLNYGYT
TRBV4-1,TRBJ1-1,ASSQDLWYRGASSTEAF
TRBV6-6,TRBJ1-1,ASSSYRGEDTEAF
TRBV18,TRBJ1-3,ASSPLEASSSGNTIY
TRBV19,TRBJ2-7,ASREGAGNYEQY
TRBV5-5,TRBJ1-1,ASSFQGTDTEAF
TRBV7-2,TRBJ2-6,ASSFGGAGANVLT
TRBV7-9,TRBJ2-4,ASSKGGQGAKNIQY
TRBV5-3,TRBJ1-5,ARSLGRNQPQH
TRBV5-1,TRBJ2-3,ASSLGRGSTDTQY
TRBV18,TRBJ2-4,ASSPGELAKNIQY
TRBV5-1,TRBJ1-3,ASSLSGDISGNTIY
TRBV4-3,TRBJ1-5,ASSQGQGLNQPQH
TRBV7-2,TRBJ1-3,ASSLGALNSGNTIY
TRBV11-2,TRBJ2-7,ASSDPGQGSYEQY
TRBV5-1,TRBJ1-2,ASSRTRDSNYGYT
TRBV15,TRBJ1-6,ATSRDQRDSPLH
TRBV27,TRBJ2-4,ATGGSAKNIQY
TRBV6-1,TRBJ2-7,ASSVDRGEFYEQY
TRBV7-6,TRBJ2-1,ASSSEDEQF
TRBV4-1,TRBJ2-5,ASSQEISLASGGSYQETQY
TRBV18,TRBJ2-2,ASSPPRETGELF
TRBV18,TRBJ2-1,ASSPTSSGGNNEQF
TRBV10-1,TRBJ2-4,ASREPPDRRDIQY
TRBV6-5,TRBJ1-1,ASRRTGTGATEAF
TRBV11-2,TRBJ1-1,ASSLMTRNTEAF
TRBV2,TRBJ2-1,ASNPTDYNEQF
TRBV27,TRBJ2-7,ASSPAGSSYEQY
TRBV5-1,TRBJ2-7,ASSLVQGTSYEQY
TRBV25-1,TRBJ2-1,ASRASGGNEQF
TRBV23-1,TRBJ1-4,ASSRPTGRLATNEKLF
TRBV4-3,TRBJ1-3,ASSRGSGGRGPGNTIY
TRBV12-5,TRBJ1-2,ASGDPARQASNYGYT
TRBV7-3,TRBJ2-5,ASSPGRGGETQY
TRBV12-5,TRBJ2-7,ASGLVLLAGGQQY
TRBV2,TRBJ1-6,ASSGRQGWDSPLH
TRBV30,TRBJ2-7,ACGTGDEQY